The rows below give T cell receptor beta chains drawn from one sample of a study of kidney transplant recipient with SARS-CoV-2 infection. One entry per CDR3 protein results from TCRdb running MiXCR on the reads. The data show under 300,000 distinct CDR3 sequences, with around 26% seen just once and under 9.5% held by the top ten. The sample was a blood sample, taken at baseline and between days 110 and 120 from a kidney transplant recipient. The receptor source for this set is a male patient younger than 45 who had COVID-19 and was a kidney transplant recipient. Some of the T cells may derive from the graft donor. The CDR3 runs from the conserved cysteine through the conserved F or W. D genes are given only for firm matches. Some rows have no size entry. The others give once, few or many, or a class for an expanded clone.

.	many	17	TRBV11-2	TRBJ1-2	CASSGGTTSRKTYGYTF	TGTGCCAGCAGCGGTGGTACAACAAGCAGAAAGACCTATGGCTACACCTTC
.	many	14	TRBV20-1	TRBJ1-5	CSVRGGYDNQPQHF	TGCAGTGTTAGGGGGGGATATGACAATCAGCCCCAGCATTTT
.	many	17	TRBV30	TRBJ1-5	CAWSPPSEFYSNQPQHF	TGTGCCTGGAGTCCTCCGAGTGAGTTTTATAGCAATCAGCCCCAGCATTTT
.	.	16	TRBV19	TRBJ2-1	CASTTSDPFSYNEQFF	TGTGCCAGCACCACCTCGGACCCCTTCTCCTACAATGAGCAGTTCTTC
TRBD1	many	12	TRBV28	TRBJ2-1	CATYRGMNEQFF	TGTGCCACCTACAGGGGGATGAATGAGCAGTTCTTC
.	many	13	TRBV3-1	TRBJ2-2	CASSQQQGWELFF	TGTGCCAGCAGCCAACAACAGGGCTGGGAGCTGTTTTTT
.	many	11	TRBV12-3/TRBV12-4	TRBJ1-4	CASSWGEKLFF	TGTGCCAGCAGCTGGGGTGAAAAACTGTTTTTT
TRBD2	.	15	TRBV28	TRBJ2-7	CASSLAGRVVGEQYF	TGTGCCAGCAGCCTGGCGGGGAGGGTGGTCGGCGAGCAGTACTTC
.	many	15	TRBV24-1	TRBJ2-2	CATSDYITNTGELFF	TGTGCCACCAGTGATTACATTACGAACACCGGGGAGCTGTTTTTT
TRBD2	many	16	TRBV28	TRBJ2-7	CASSPIGASGLYEQYF	TGTGCCAGCAGTCCCATCGGAGCTAGCGGACTATACGAGCAGTACTTC
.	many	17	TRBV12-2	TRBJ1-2	CASRARVTPRKTYGYTF	TGTGCAAGTCGCGCGAGAGTGACTCCACGAAAGACCTATGGCTACACCTTC
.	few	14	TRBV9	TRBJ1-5	CASSVGGLNQPQHF	TGTGCCAGCAGCGTAGGGGGGCTAAATCAGCCCCAGCATTTT
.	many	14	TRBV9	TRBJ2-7	CASSPRGNSYEQYF	TGTGCCAGCAGCCCCCGGGGTAATTCCTACGAGCAGTACTTC
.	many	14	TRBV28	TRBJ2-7	CASSLHLMSYEQYF	TGTGCCAGCAGTTTACACCTGATGTCCTACGAGCAGTACTTC
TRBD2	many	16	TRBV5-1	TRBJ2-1	CASSLGTRSDGEQQFF	TGCGCCAGCAGCTTGGGGACTAGGAGCGATGGTGAGCAGCAGTTCTTC
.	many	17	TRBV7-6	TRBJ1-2	CASSVPSESRKTYGYTF	TGTGCCAGCAGCGTCCCGAGTGAATCTCGAAAGACCTATGGCTACACCTTC
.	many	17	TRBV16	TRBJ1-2	CASSVSMVVRKTYGYTF	TGTGCCAGCAGCGTCTCGATGGTCGTTAGAAAGACCTATGGCTACACCTTC
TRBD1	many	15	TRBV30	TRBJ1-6	CAWSEGQGLSSPLHF	TGTGCCTGGAGTGAGGGACAGGGGCTGAGCTCACCCCTCCACTTT
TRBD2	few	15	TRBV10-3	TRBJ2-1	CAISPGTRASNEQFF	TGTGCCATCAGTCCCGGGACTAGAGCAAGTAATGAGCAGTTCTTC
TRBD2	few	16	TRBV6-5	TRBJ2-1	CASSRELAGVGGEQFF	TGTGCCAGCAGCCGCGAACTAGCGGGAGTGGGCGGTGAGCAGTTCTTC
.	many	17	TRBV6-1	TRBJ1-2	CASSNLSECRKTYGYTF	TGTGCCAGCAGTAACCTATCGGAATGTAGAAAGACCTATGGCTACACCTTC
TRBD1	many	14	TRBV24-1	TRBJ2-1	CATSPGGSYNEQFF	TGTGCCACATCACCAGGGGGTTCCTACAATGAGCAGTTCTTC
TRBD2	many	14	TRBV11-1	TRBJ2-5	CASTSGSLQETQYF	TGTGCCAGCACTAGCGGGTCCTTACAAGAGACCCAGTACTTC
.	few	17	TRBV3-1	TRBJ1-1	CASSSVSPISIRTEAFF	TGTGCCAGCAGCAGCGTGAGTCCCATTTCAATTCGCACTGAAGCTTTCTTT
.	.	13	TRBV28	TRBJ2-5	CASSFEGGGTQYF	TGTGCCAGCAGTTTCGAGGGGGGCGGGACCCAGTACTTC
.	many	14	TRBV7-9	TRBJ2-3	CASSLGTTTDTQYF	TGTGCCAGCAGCTTAGGTACGACCACAGATACGCAGTATTTT
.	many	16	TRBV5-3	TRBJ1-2	CARHPRVVRKTYGYTF	TGTGCCAGACATCCGAGAGTGGTGAGAAAGACCTATGGCTACACCTTC
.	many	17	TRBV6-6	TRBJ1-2	CASSALQGGRKTYGYTF	TGTGCCAGCAGTGCATTACAAGGTGGGAGAAAGACCTATGGCTACACCTTC
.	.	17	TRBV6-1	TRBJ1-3	CASSEAAVYIPGNTIYF	TGTGCCAGCAGTGAGGCAGCCGTATACATCCCTGGAAACACCATATATTTT
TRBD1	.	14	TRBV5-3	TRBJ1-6	CARSSGQGNSPLHF	TGTGCCAGAAGCTCCGGACAGGGGAATTCACCCCTCCACTTT
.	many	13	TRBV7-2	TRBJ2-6	CASSLEPTGVLTF	TGTGCCAGCAGCTTAGAGCCTACCGGCGTCCTGACTTTC
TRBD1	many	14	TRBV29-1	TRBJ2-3	CSVEDKAGGAGQYF	TGCAGCGTTGAAGATAAAGCAGGGGGCGCCGGGCAGTATTTT
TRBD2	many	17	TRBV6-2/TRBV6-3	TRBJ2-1	CASSYFSRLAGYNEQFF	TGTGCCAGCAGTTATTTTAGTCGGCTAGCGGGATACAATGAGCAGTTCTTC
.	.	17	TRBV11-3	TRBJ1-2	CASSDCTDLGKTYGYTF	TGTGCCAGCAGCGATTGTACCGATCTCGGAAAGACCTATGGCTACACCTTC
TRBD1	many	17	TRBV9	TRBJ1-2	CASSVGTGGRGSYGYTF	TGTGCCAGCAGCGTAGGGACAGGGGGCCGGGGGAGCTATGGCTACACCTTC
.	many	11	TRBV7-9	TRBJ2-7	CASRVDGEQYF	TGTGCCAGCAGGGTGGACGGAGAGCAGTACTTC
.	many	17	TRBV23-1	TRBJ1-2	CASSTFVLRRKTYGYTF	TGCGCCAGCAGTACATTCGTGCTACGCAGAAAGACCTATGGCTACACCTTC
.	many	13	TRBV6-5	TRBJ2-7	CASSRGTSGEQYF	TGTGCCAGCAGCCGGGGGACTTCTGGCGAGCAGTACTTC
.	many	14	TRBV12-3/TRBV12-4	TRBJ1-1	CASSLVAANTEAFF	TGTGCCAGCAGTTTAGTCGCAGCTAACACTGAAGCTTTCTTT
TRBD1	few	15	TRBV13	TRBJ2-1	CASSLGTGWYNEQFF	TGTGCCAGCAGCCTCGGGACAGGGTGGTACAATGAGCAGTTCTTC
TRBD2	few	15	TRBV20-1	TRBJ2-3	CSATGLAGVSDTQYF	TGCAGTGCCACGGGACTAGCGGGAGTATCAGATACGCAGTATTTT
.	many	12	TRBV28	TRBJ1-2	CASSFGSYGYTF	TGTGCCAGCAGTTTCGGCAGCTATGGCTACACCTTC
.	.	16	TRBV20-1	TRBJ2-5	CSARDHGGSAKETQYF	TGCAGTGCTAGAGATCATGGGGGGTCAGCGAAAGAGACCCAGTACTTC
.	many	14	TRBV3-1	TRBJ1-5	CASSPDRYNQPQHF	TGTGCCAGCAGCCCAGACAGGTACAATCAGCCCCAGCATTTT
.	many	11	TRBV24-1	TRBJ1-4	CAGTPNEKLFF	TGTGCAGGGACCCCAAATGAAAAACTGTTTTTT
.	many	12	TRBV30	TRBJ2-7	CAWSAFPREQYF	TGTGCCTGGAGTGCTTTTCCCAGGGAGCAGTACTTC
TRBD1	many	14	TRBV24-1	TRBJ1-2	CATSDPGQGAGYTF	TGTGCCACCAGTGACCCGGGACAGGGGGCTGGCTACACCTTC
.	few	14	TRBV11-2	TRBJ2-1	CASSPRRASDEQFF	TGTGCCAGCAGCCCGCGCAGGGCTAGCGATGAGCAGTTCTTC
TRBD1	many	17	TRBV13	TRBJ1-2	CASSLGRGTGEAYGYTF	TGTGCCAGCAGCTTAGGCAGGGGGACAGGGGAGGCCTATGGCTACACCTTC
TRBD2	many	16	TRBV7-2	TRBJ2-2	CASSLAGLAEAGELFF	TGTGCCAGCAGCTTAGCCGGACTAGCAGAGGCCGGGGAGCTGTTTTTT
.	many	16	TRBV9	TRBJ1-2	CASLVSYSRKTYGYTF	TGTGCCAGCCTAGTCTCGTACTCAAGAAAGACCTATGGCTACACCTTC
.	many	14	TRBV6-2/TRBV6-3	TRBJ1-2	CASRPYVADYGYTF	TGTGCCAGCAGGCCGTACGTCGCGGACTATGGCTACACCTTC